The 8 T cell receptor beta chains below come from one sample, sequenced in a study of blood T cell repertoires in COVID-19. Using immunoSEQ multiplex PCR, the repertoire was profiled, and TCRdb retains in-frame clones only, with some absent. Seen here are 100,000 to 150,000 clones, 81% observed once, and the top ten hold around 4%. Sequenced input: peripheral blood. The receptors here all came from a woman aged 45-59 years with acute or convalescent COVID-19.

This clone appeared a single time. The genes are TRBV27 and TRBJ2-2; no definite D call. Germline CDR1 MNHEY, CDR2 SMNVEV (reference sequence). V was cut by 3 bases and J by 7 bases, with 6 bases left in between. CDR3 length: 12 amino acids. CDR3 nucleotide sequence: TGTGCCAGCAGTTTCCCCGGCGGGGAGCTGTTTTTT. Amino acids: CASSFPGGELFF.

This chain connects TRBV10-2 to TRBJ1-3; D not resolved. Germline V gene sequence: CDR1 WSHSY, CDR2 SAAADI. The V gene lost 10 bases and the J gene lost 4 bases, with 14 bases spanning the gap. The CDR3 runs 13 residues. CDR3 region: CATSLSIGNTIYF. In nucleotides, the CDR3 is TGCGCCACGTCGCTCAGTATCGGAAACACCATATATTTT.

The J gene is TRBJ1-6, the V gene TRBV3-1 (or the pseudogene TRBV3-2); D may be TRBD1 (6 bases). Germline V lookup: CDR1 LGHDT, CDR2 YNNKEL (reference sequence). V was pared by 4 bases and J by 9 bases, with 16 bases between. This CDR3 region has 15 residues. The CDR3 DNA sequence: TGTGCCAGCAGCCTCAGAGGGGGAATAGGTTCACCCCTCCACTTT. Protein sequence: CASSLRGGIGSPLHF.

J is TRBJ1-2 and V is TRBV28, with D perhaps matching TRBD1 (5 bases). Germline lookup yields CDR1 MDHEN and CDR2 SYDVKM. This CDR3 has 13 amino acids. Trimming cost V 3 bases and J 3 bases, with 8 bases left between them. The CDR3 region is CASSFGADYGYTF. DNA of the CDR3: TGTGCCAGCAGTTTTGGGGCAGACTATGGCTACACCTTC.

The chain has TRBV2 and TRBJ1-2; 8 nucleotides match TRBD1. The CDR3 runs to 15 residues. Germline CDR1 and CDR2: SNHLY and FYNNEI. The V and J ends lost 3 bases and 3 bases, in that order; junction bases with no gene match: 6. The CDR3: CASSDHRGIDYGYTF. CDR3 nucleotide sequence: TGTGCCAGCAGTGACCACAGGGGGATTGACTATGGCTACACCTTC.

The chain recombines TRBV7-9 with TRBJ2-1, with 7 bases identical to TRBD2. Germline V gene data show CDR1 as SEHNR and CDR2 as FQNEAQ (reference sequence). Germline trimming cut 1 base from V and 2 bases from J; bases unmatched to any gene: 11. The CDR3 spans 18 residues. The CDR3 here is CASSLGAASGLTYNEQFF. The CDR3 coding sequence is TGTGCCAGCAGCTTAGGGGCGGCTAGCGGCCTTACCTACAATGAGCAGTTCTTC. Full variable domain (missing parts from reference TRBV7-9 and TRBJ2-1): DTGVSQNPRHKITKRGQNVTFRCDPISEHNRLYWYRQTLGQGPEFLTYFQNEAQLEKSRLLSDRFSAERPKGSFSTLEIQRTEQGDSAMYLCASSLGAASGLTYNEQFFGPGTRLTVL.

V is TRBV5-1 and J is TRBJ2-1; D perhaps matches TRBD1 (5 bases). Trimming cost V 0 bases and J 6 bases, with 10 bases left between them. The CDR3 totals 14 residues. Germline assignment: CDR1 SGHRS and CDR2 YFSETQ. The CDR3 loop reads CASSLGARGNEQFF. The CDR3 region has the DNA TGCGCCAGCAGCTTGGGGGCTAGGGGCAATGAGCAGTTCTTC.

This clone showed up just a few times. The chain uses TRBV5-8 and TRBJ2-1, with 13 bases fitting TRBD2. CDR1 is SGHTS, CDR2 YDEGEE, per germline. CDR3 size: 17 residues. V shed 4 bases, J shed 2 bases, and the junction held 6 bases outside the gene matches. The CDR3 region has the DNA TGTGCCAGCAGCGAGGGACTAGCGGGGCTTACCTACAATGAGCAGTTCTTC. This translates into CASSEGLAGLTYNEQFF.